The sample holds a few counts of the clone carrying this T cell receptor (beta chain). Specified treatment: oral pan-JAK inhibitor, 5-10 mg twice daily. The sample belongs to a study of CD8+ T cells in alopecia areata. cDNA serving as the sequencing template came from extracted, reverse transcribed RNA. The method was immunoSEQ multiplex PCR; TCRdb's version includes in-frame clones alone and lacks a portion of them. The table includes approximately 300,000 clones, 58% detected once. Germline V gene sequence: CDR1 SGHRS, CDR2 YFSETQ. The CDR3 runs to 16 residues. Trimming pared 6 bases from V and 0 bases from J, leaving 18 bases between.

The J gene is TRBJ1-2, the V gene TRBV5-1, with D possibly being TRBD1 (6 bases). The input for sequencing was CD4+ T cells sorted from blood, taken at week 24, from a patient treated with tofacitinib. The source of this sequence is a human donor with alopecia areata. CDR3 nucleotide sequence: TGCGCCAGCACCCCATCAAGGACAGCCGCTAACTATGGCTACACCTTC. It specifies CASTPSRTAANYGYTF.